This paragraph covers one T cell receptor (beta chain) sequence. The antigen is not known. CDR1 is MGHRA, CDR2 YSYEKL, per germline. CDR3 length equals 16 residues. Germline trimming cut 0 bases from V and 1 base from J; bases unmatched to any gene: 6. TCR beta libraries were made by quantitative 5'-RACE with molecular barcodes. From the 5' RACE reads, TCRdb called clonotypes with MiXCR, one entry per CDR3 protein. The table lists 380,000 or so distinct CDR3 sequences, approximately 20% of them singletons. These data are taken from a study of CD8 T cells in ankylosing spondylitis. The study's findings and limits: Seemingly characteristic of ankylosing spondylitis blood was a TCR beta motif consisting of under ten highly homologous variants.

The sequenced material came from blood, either unsorted or a sorted T cell fraction (not recorded which). V is TRBV4-1 and J is TRBJ2-7; 7 nucleotides align to TRBD1. The TCR was taken from a male donor with ankylosing spondylitis or in good health (not recorded which). The DNA of the CDR3 is TGCGCCAGCAGCCAAGATTGGGACAGCAATTCCTACGAGCAGTACTTC. It is translated as CASSQDWDSNSYEQYF.